These 26 T cell receptor beta chains were sequenced from one sample in a study of regulatory T cells in long-lasting Graves disease. Construction of the TCR beta libraries employed iRepertoire HTBI primers in conjunction with Arm-PCR of CDR3 regions. TCRdb reprocessed the multiplex PCR reads with MiXCR, giving one entry per CDR3 protein. The repertoire holds roughly 560,000 distinct CDR3 sequences, with 15% to 20% as singletons. The sample's time point: newly diagnosed GD, antithyroid drugs for less than 3 months. The TCR library was made from RNA that had been extracted from PBMCs in TRIzol. The same specimen was also included in a second study, on T cells in Graves' hyperthyroidism and ophthalmopathy.

The sample in question was peripheral blood mononuclear cells (PBMCs), obtained at new diagnosis, from a patient treated with antithyroid drugs. The receptor set was obtained from a woman aged 35-65 years with Graves disease.

This clonotype turned up a few times. This rearrangement joins TRBV5-1 to TRBJ2-2, with 7 bases identical to TRBD2. The CDR3 has 14 amino acids. V trimming: 4 bases; J trimming: 3 bases; junction bases outside the gene matches: 3. Germline V lookup: CDR1 SGHRS, CDR2 YFSETQ. CDR3 sequence reads: CASSLRGDTGELFF. The CDR3 region has the DNA TGCGCCAGCAGCCTTCGGGGGGACACCGGGGAGCTGTTTTTT.

Many counts were recorded for this clonotype. Here the CDR3 reads CASSLDTARLAQHF. The CDR3 coding sequence is TGTGCCAGCAGTTTGGATACCGCCCGTTTGGCCCAGCATTTT. The chain couples TRBV12-3 or TRBV12-4 to TRBJ1-5; D not certain. V was trimmed by 3 bases and J by 11 bases, leaving 17 bases between them. The CDR3 contains 14 residues.

The chain employs TRBV20-1 and TRBJ2-5; 11 bases agree with TRBD2. V was pared by 1 base and J by 3 bases, with 4 bases of the junction left unmatched. Germline CDR1 is DFQATT and CDR2 is SNEGSKA (reference sequence). CDR3 length: 15 residues. The CDR3 region is CSARGPGLAEETQYF. The CDR3 DNA is TGCAGTGCTAGAGGGCCGGGACTAGCGGAAGAGACCCAGTACTTC.

This clonotype was observed many times. J is TRBJ1-1 and V is TRBV30; weak D call: TRBD1 (5 bases). CDR1 and CDR2 (germline): GTSNPN, SVGIG (reference sequence). The CDR3 has 13 residues. Trimming took off 0 bases at V and 3 bases at J, with 8 bases between the two ends. The DNA for the CDR3 is TGTGCCTGGAGTGTTTTAGGGGACACTGAAGCTTTCTTT. Its protein is CAWSVLGDTEAFF.

This clonotype was seen at least ten times. One end of the junction varies from germline; a read error may be responsible. V is TRBV3-1 and J is TRBJ2-1, with 9 positions matching TRBD1. The germline CDR1 and CDR2 sequences are LGHDT and YNNKEL (reference sequence). CDR3 length: 13 amino acids. CDR3 DNA sequence: TGTGCCAGCAGCCTTCCCGGGACAGGGACTCCTCTCTTC. Protein: CASSLPGTGTPLF.

This clonotype was recorded many times. The rearrangement joins TRBV6-9 to TRBJ2-3; a possible D gene is TRBD2 (6 bases). The V end lost 6 bases, the J end lost 1 base, and 23 bases lay between the germline ends. Germline CDR1 and CDR2: MNHGY and SVAAGI. The CDR3 is 18 residues long. This CDR3 is CASSYDHVRGLRTDTQYF. Written as DNA, the CDR3 is TGTGCCAGCAGCTATGACCACGTCCGGGGACTTCGCACAGATACGCAGTATTTT.

The chain combines TRBV19 with TRBJ2-5; 10 nucleotides line up with TRBD1. V trimming: 5 bases; J trimming: 6 bases; junction bases outside the gene matches: 9. The CDR3 loop spans 15 amino acids. Per germline, CDR1 LNHDA and CDR2 SQIVND (reference sequence). The CDR3 spells CASSGITGQGKTQYF. The CDR3 nucleotides read TGTGCCAGTAGTGGAATTACGGGACAGGGGAAGACCCAGTACTTC.

The rearrangement uses TRBV10-2 and TRBJ2-1; 8 positions agree with TRBD2. The CDR3 spans 17 residues. The germline V gene encodes CDR1 WSHSY and CDR2 SAAADI. V gave up 2 bases and J gave up 2 bases; unmatched junction bases: 8. CDR3 region: CASSERGSGDTYNEQFF. The CDR3 DNA follows: TGCGCCAGCAGTGAGAGGGGTAGCGGGGATACCTACAATGAGCAGTTCTTC.

V is TRBV11-2 and J is TRBJ2-7; D ambiguous. Per the germline V gene, CDR1 is SGHAT and CDR2 is FQNNGV. The CDR3 has 13 amino acids. The V end lost 1 base, the J end lost 9 bases, and 13 bases lay between the germline ends. The CDR3 DNA is TGTGCCAGCAGCTTAGGTGGGGTCTGGAGGCAGTACGTC. This translates into CASSLGGVWRQYV.

Details on this clonotype: A read error is possible here, since a much larger clone lies one base away. The chain combines TRBV18 with TRBJ2-1; TRBD1 or TRBD2 may be the D gene (5 bases each). Between the trimmed V and J ends, which lost 8 bases and 10 bases, there was a span of 18 bases. Germline V gives CDR1 KGHSH, CDR2 LQKENI. CDR3 size: 13 residues. The CDR3 DNA follows: TGTGCCAGCCCCCCGAGGGCAGGGAAGGAGCAGTTCTTC. Its protein product is CASPPRAGKEQFF.

The chain combines TRBV29-1 with TRBJ2-3; D is ambiguous. The CDR3 loop spans 15 amino acids. V dropped 0 bases and J dropped 2 bases, with 12 bases sitting between them. Germline-derived CDR1 and CDR2 are SQVTM and ANQGSEA. CDR3 amino acids: CSVEEVWAHTDTQYF. The DNA for the CDR3 is TGCAGCGTTGAAGAAGTGTGGGCACACACAGATACGCAGTATTTT.

This clonotype was counted between two and nine times. DNA of the CDR3: TGTGCCAGCAGCTCCACCACAGGACAGGGTGGAGAGCAGTACTTC. It specifies CASSSTTGQGGEQYF. V gene TRBV27 combines with J gene TRBJ2-7; the match to TRBD1 covers 8 bases. CDR3 length: 15 residues. V lost 6 bases, J lost 7 bases, and 14 bases stayed unmatched. Germline-derived CDR1 and CDR2 are MNHEY and SMNVEV (reference sequence).

This clonotype has at least ten counts. This chain connects TRBV12-3 or TRBV12-4 to TRBJ1-4; no clear D. V was cut by 2 bases and J by 8 bases, with 21 bases left in between. The CDR3 is 17 residues long. The CDR3 reads CASSLLPAGPRDEKLFF. Here the CDR3 DNA reads TGTGCCAGCAGTTTACTACCCGCCGGGCCCCGCGACGAAAAACTGTTTTTT.

This clonotype was detected ten times or more. The genes are TRBV11-2 and TRBJ2-1, with D possibly matching TRBD1 (6 bases). The CDR3 covers 15 residues. In germline, CDR1 is SGHAT, CDR2 FQNNGV. Trimming took 6 bases from V and 0 from J, leaving 12 bases between them. The CDR3 DNA is TGTGCCAGCAGGGGTACAGGGAGCTCCTACAATGAGCAGTTCTTC. Translation gives CASRGTGSSYNEQFF.

This clonotype has a count of ten or more. The chain is built from TRBV2 and TRBJ1-5, with 8 positions matching TRBD1. After removal of 11 bases from V and 6 bases from J, the junction contained 9 bases not matched to a gene. Germline V gives CDR1 SNHLY, CDR2 FYNNEI. CDR3 length: 13 amino acids. The CDR3 reads CAGTGGPSQPQHF. CDR3 nucleotide sequence: TGTGCCGGCACAGGGGGTCCTTCTCAGCCCCAGCATTTT.

The gene calls are TRBV15 and TRBJ2-7; D might be TRBD1 or TRBD2, each matching 5 bases. Trimming removed 5 bases from V and 0 bases from J, with 14 bases in between. Looked up from germline, CDR1 is LNHNV and CDR2 is YYDKDF (reference sequence). CDR3 length equals 15 residues. The CDR3 nucleotides are TGTGCCACCAGCCTAGGGACCCCGAGCTCCTACGAGCAGTACTTC. It specifies CATSLGTPSSYEQYF.

This clonotype was seen a handful of times. Since no conserved phenylalanine or tryptophan closes the CDR3, a read error is the likely cause. The rearrangement joins TRBV6-2 or TRBV6-3 to TRBJ1-1; D is unclear. Trimming removed 2 bases from V and 5 bases from J, with 12 bases in between. Germline assignment: CDR1 MNHEY and CDR2 SVGEGT. The CDR3 contains 14 residues. The CDR3 DNA follows: TGTGCCAGCAGTTACAGAGGGAGGAGGACTGAAGCTTTCTCT. Its protein product is CASSYRGRRTEAFS.

This clonotype has a handful of counts. This chain joins TRBV5-1 and TRBJ2-6, with TRBD1 matching 9 bases. This CDR3 contains 14 residues. V gave up 9 bases and J gave up 4 bases; unmatched junction bases: 5. Germline V lookup: CDR1 SGHRS, CDR2 YFSETQ. The CDR3 nucleotides read TGCGCCACCCGGACAGGGGCCGGGGCCAACGTCCTGACTTTC. The encoded protein is CATRTGAGANVLTF.

This clonotype was seen a few times. V is TRBV12-5 and J is TRBJ2-7; D not certain. There are 15 residues in the CDR3. CDR1 is LGHNT, CDR2 FRNRAP, per germline. V lost 3 bases and J 2 bases, leaving 14 bases between the germline ends. The CDR3 here is CASGFPSGQTYEQYF. Here the CDR3 DNA reads TGTGCTAGTGGTTTCCCCTCCGGGCAGACCTACGAGCAGTACTTC.

In its sample, this clonotype was seen many times. The chain couples TRBV30 to TRBJ2-5, with D maybe TRBD2 (6 bases). The CDR3 spans 13 residues. Per the germline V gene, CDR1 is GTSNPN and CDR2 is SVGIG (reference sequence). V was trimmed by 4 bases and J by 1 base, leaving 10 bases between them. CDR3 nucleotide sequence: TGTGCCTGGATGGGTAGCGGCCAAGAGACCCAGTACTTC. Translated: CAWMGSGQETQYF.

This clonotype showed up many times. The V and J genes are TRBV28 and TRBJ1-4; the D gene is possibly TRBD1 (5 bases). CDR1 is MDHEN, CDR2 SYDVKM, per germline. The germline V and J ends were trimmed by 3 bases and 6 bases, with 17 bases remaining between them. The CDR3 length is 16 residues. CDR3 sequence: CASSLAGIGRDEKLFF. The CDR3 DNA follows: TGTGCCAGCAGTTTGGCAGGGATTGGTAGGGATGAAAAACTGTTTTTT. The entire variable domain, with the rest obtained from reference TRBV28 and TRBJ1-4, is as follows: DVKVTQSSRYLVKRTGEKVFLECVQDMDHENMFWYRQDPGLGLRLIYFSYDVKMKEKGDIPEGYSVSREKKERFSLILESASTNQTSMYLCASSLAGIGRDEKLFFGSGTQLSVL.

This clonotype was found many times. The chain uses TRBV12-5 and TRBJ2-5; D uncertain. Deletions cut 2 bases from V and 3 bases from J, with 4 bases between. The CDR3 runs 12 residues. Germline lookup yields CDR1 LGHNT and CDR2 FRNRAP. The CDR3 sequence is CASGLLEETQYF. The CDR3 DNA is TGTGCTAGTGGTTTGCTGGAAGAGACCCAGTACTTC.

This clonotype has ten or more counts. The CDR3 is CASKDRGKITEAFF. In DNA, the CDR3 is TGTGCCAGCAAAGACAGGGGGAAAATCACTGAAGCTTTCTTT. This chain connects TRBV6-1 to TRBJ1-1, with 9 bases aligning to TRBD1. The CDR3 consists of 14 residues. The germline gives CDR1 MNHNS, CDR2 SASEGT. The trim removed 7 bases at V and 4 bases at J, leaving 7 bases unmatched.

This clonotype was counted ten times or more. The rearrangement joins TRBV28 to TRBJ1-1; D is unresolved. CDR1 and CDR2 (germline): MDHEN, SYDVKM. This CDR3 has 13 amino acids. Trimming removed 4 bases at V and 5 bases at J, with 11 bases between. The CDR3 sequence is CASSSTPGTEAFF. DNA of the CDR3: TGTGCCAGCAGTTCCACACCTGGGACTGAAGCTTTCTTT.

The table lists this clonotype with a few counts. The DNA is left out, because the CDR3 cannot be placed on it with certainty; the CDR3 is given as TCRdb lists it. The chain joins TRBV6-7 to TRBJ1-2; the listed D gene, TRBD1, was not tested against the DNA. TRBV6-7 falls under the ORF class, with uncertain function. The CDR3 is 15 amino acids in total, end residues counted. The CDR3 spells CASSSSPRGVYGYTF.

This clonotype was seen many times. Relative to the germline gene, one junction end is altered; a read error may explain this. The V and J genes are TRBV6-4 and TRBJ2-1; D ambiguous. Looked up from germline, CDR1 is MRHNA and CDR2 is SNTAGT. This CDR3 has 12 amino acids. The CDR3 reads CASSYSRNEQFF. In DNA, the CDR3 is TGTGCCAGCAGTTACTCTCGCAATGAGCAGTTCTTC.